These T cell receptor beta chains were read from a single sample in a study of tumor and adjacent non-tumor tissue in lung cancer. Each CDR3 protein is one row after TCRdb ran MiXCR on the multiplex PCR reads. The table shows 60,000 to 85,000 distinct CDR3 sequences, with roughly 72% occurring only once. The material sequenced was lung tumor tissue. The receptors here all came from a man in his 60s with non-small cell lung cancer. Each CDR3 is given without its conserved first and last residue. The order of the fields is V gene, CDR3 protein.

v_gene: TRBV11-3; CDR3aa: ASSLNQLAGLGEQF
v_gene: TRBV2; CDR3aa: ASIREGSQETQY
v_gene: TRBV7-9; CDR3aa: ASSLGTGGRATQY
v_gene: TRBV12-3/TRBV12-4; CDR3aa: DSSPSVGTQY
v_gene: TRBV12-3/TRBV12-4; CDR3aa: ASRFGRYRDRVYEQY
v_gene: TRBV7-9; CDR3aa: DSSLEAETQY
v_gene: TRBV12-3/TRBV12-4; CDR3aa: ASSLGAIGEAF
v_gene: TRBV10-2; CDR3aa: ASSSVIELF
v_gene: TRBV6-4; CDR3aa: AISRTDEETQY
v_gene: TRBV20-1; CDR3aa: SATGQLSDEQF
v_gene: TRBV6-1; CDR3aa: ASSPPIFNSNQPQH
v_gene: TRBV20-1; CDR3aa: SARVRRGEELF
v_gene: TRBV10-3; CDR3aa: TITDGSSGANLLT
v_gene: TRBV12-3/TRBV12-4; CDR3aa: ASCVSGTSGRGF
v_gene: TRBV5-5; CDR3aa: ASSWHPYTGELF
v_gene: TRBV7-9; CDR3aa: ASSPDYSETQY
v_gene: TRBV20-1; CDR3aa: SAPGTSVNEMF
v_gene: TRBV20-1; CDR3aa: SARTPMGRGLGIQY
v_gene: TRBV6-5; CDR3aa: ASSRAAFSYGQY
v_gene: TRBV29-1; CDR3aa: NVDQETQY
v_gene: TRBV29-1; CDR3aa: SALPVTDRQY
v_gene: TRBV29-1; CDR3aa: SVEEEKQY
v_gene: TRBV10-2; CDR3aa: ASSLTGDRTQH
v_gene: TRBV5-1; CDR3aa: ASCMPPGQSAETQY
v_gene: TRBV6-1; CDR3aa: AISLTSVRAGYSDTQY
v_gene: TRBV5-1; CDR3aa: ASSFGQTTDTQY
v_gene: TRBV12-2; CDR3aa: ASRLARFGNQSQH
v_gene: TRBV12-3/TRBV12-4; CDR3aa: ASSFPHRDLDERF
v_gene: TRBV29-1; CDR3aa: NVDRSASYNEQF
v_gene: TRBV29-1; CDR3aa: SVEVPGFCGAF
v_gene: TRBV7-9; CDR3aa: DSSQEGDTQY
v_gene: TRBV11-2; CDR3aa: ASSYSGSSQETQY
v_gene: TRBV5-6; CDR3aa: AGTCGRVSSGNTIY
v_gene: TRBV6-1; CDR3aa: ASTVGGEAGANVLT
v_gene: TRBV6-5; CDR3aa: ANSSHGQGLYGYT
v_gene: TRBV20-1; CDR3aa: SAPSNGSEVF
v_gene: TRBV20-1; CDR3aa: SALEATAHYGYT
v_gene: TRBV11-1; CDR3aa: ASSLAQGAELF
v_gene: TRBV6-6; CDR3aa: DSCYPSDALEQY
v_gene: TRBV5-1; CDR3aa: ASRRELGYNEQF
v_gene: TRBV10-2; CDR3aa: AGGGIGADVLT
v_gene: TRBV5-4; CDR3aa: ASSLAELPYEQY
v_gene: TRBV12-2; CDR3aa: ASYLARFGNQPQH
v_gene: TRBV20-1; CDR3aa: SARLGSYNIDTQY
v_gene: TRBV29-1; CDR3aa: NAPGGGETHY
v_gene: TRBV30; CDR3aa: AWSVRTGTGQSPLH
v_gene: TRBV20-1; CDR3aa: DATQQDNEQY
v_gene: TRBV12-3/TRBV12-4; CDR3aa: ASSCGGGYIEAF
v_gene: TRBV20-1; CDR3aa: SARYPGLVGVDTQY
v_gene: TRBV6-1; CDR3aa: ASSAVTAGGPSYEQY
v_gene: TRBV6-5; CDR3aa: ASSYSRRGEDEAF
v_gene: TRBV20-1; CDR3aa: SADTGLGQPQH
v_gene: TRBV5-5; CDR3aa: AGSPSKVNEQF
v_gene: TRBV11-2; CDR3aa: ASSTVSYNERF
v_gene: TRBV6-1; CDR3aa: ASTEQGTYEHY
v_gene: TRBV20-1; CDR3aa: SATLHNEQF
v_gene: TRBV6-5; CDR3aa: TSSYRVLDEQF